This TCR beta chain was observed in a study of T cells in Graves' hyperthyroidism and ophthalmopathy. Study-wide findings and caveats: In the blood, most expanded thyroid clonotypes above 0.001 appeared as well.

Note on this clonotype: The antigen is undetermined.

TCR beta CDR3 regions were amplified from RNA transcripts. Researchers ran a first-round RT-PCR on the TCR CDR3 using the HTBI primer set. TCRdb re-derived calls from the multiplex PCR reads in MiXCR, one entry per CDR3 protein. The sample consists of some 530,000 distinct CDR3 sequences, roughly 23% of them appearing once. Diagnoses were established using clinical symptoms, serum thyroxine and TRAb, thyroid ultrasound and orbital computed tomography. Per the germline V gene, CDR1 is SGHRS and CDR2 is YFSETQ. CDR3 length: 14 amino acids. V was clipped by 3 bases and J by 3 bases, with 12 bases between them.

The chain carries TRBV5-1 and TRBJ1-1, with unresolved D. The TCR was taken from a woman between 70 and 85 years old with Graves' ophthalmopathy. Sequencing was performed on blood. In nucleotides, the CDR3 is TGCGCCAGCAGCTCGGGGTTGCTGGACACTGAAGCTTTCTTT. It is translated as CASSSGLLDTEAFF.